These T cell receptor beta chains were read from a single sample in a study of cytomegalovirus exposure and HLA in healthy donors. Data came from immunoSEQ multiplex PCR; TCRdb stores just in-frame clones and leaves some out. The sample has around 250,000 clones; about 90% are singletons. The sequenced material came from PBMCs. The source of these receptors is a woman aged 18-35 years in good health and CMV-seronegative. The CDR3 runs from the conserved cysteine through the conserved F or W. Fields, in order: J gene, clone size, D gene, V gene, CDR3 DNA, CDR3 protein. A D gene is named only where the DNA matches it firmly. Not all rows give a size; the values are once, few, many and, for expanded clones, a class.

TRBJ1-1 | NA | NA | TRBV27 | TGTGCCAGCAGTTTCCAGGGGTTGGACACTGAAGCTTTCTTT | CASSFQGLDTEAFF
TRBJ1-2 | few | NA | TRBV4-1 | TGCGCCAGCAGCCAACATCAGGGCTATGGCTACACCTTC | CASSQHQGYGYTF
TRBJ1-5 | few | NA | TRBV12-5 | TGTGCTAGTGGTTTGGTAAGGAGGGAACAGCCCCAGCATTTT | CASGLVRREQPQHF
TRBJ1-4 | NA | NA | TRBV5-1 | TGCGCCAGCGCCCATACTGGTGGTGCTAATGAAAAACTGTTTTTT | CASAHTGGANEKLFF
TRBJ1-4 | NA | NA | TRBV7-6 | TGTGCCAGCAGCCCCCCAGACCGAGAACTAGGGGAAAAACTGTTTTTT | CASSPPDRELGEKLFF
TRBJ2-3 | NA | TRBD2 | TRBV7-9 | TGTGCCAGCAGCCCGCCGGTAGCGGGGCTAAGCACAGATACGCAGTATTTT | CASSPPVAGLSTDTQYF
TRBJ2-3 | NA | TRBD1 | TRBV19 | TGTGCCAGTAGTGAAACAGGGGTTCAGACAGATACGCAGTATTTT | CASSETGVQTDTQYF
TRBJ2-5 | NA | TRBD2 | TRBV27 | TGTGCCAGCAGTCCAACTCGACTAGCGGAAAACCAAGAGACCCAGTACTTC | CASSPTRLAENQETQYF
TRBJ2-1 | NA | TRBD2 | TRBV11-1 | TGTGCCAGCAGCTTAGAGTCTAGCGGGGGGATCTACAATGAGCAGTTCTTC | CASSLESSGGIYNEQFF
TRBJ2-7 | NA | TRBD1 | TRBV30 | TGTGCCTGGGGACAGGGAATTTACGAGCAGTACTTC | CAWGQGIYEQYF
TRBJ2-5 | once | NA | TRBV27 | TGTGCCAGCAGTTACGGGGGGCTAGGAGAGACCCAGTACTTC | CASSYGGLGETQYF
TRBJ1-5 | few | NA | TRBV5-4 | TGTGCCAGCAGCTTGGAGGGAGTTCAGCCCCAGCATTTT | CASSLEGVQPQHF
TRBJ1-2 | NA | TRBD1 | TRBV19 | TGTGCCACACAGAGACAGGGCCCTCGGGGAGGCGGCTACACCTTC | CATQRQGPRGGGYTF
TRBJ2-1 | NA | NA | TRBV9 | TGTGCCAGCAGCGTAACGGAGATACCCGATGAGCAGTTCTTC | CASSVTEIPDEQFF
TRBJ2-7 | NA | NA | TRBV29-1 | TGCAGCGTTACTAGAGACTACGAGCAGTACTTC | CSVTRDYEQYF